Described below is a single TCR beta chain sequence and its context. Assay: immunoSEQ multiplex PCR; the TCRdb copy retains only in-frame clones and omits some. The sample has tens of thousands of clones, 91% seen once. The data stem from a study of OX40 agonist ivuxolimab in advanced cancers. Background on the study: At doses from 0.01 to 10 mg/kg, patients were given intravenous ivuxolimab every 2 weeks. A history of anti-PD-1, anti-PD-L1 or anti-CTLA-4 therapy was acceptable, and 40% had some.

Patients were ineligible given autoimmune disease history or systemic immunosuppression. The germline gives CDR1 MDHEN, CDR2 SYDVKM. The CDR3 length is 14 residues. V was trimmed by 3 bases and J by 3 bases, leaving 11 bases between them. The sequences come from CD4+ or CD8+ T cells sorted from blood, collected in a trial of the OX40 agonist ivuxolimab. This sequence was found in an adult with an advanced solid tumor such as melanoma, head and neck, liver or kidney cancer. The chain employs TRBV28 and TRBJ1-1; the D is unclear. The CDR3 loop reads CASSFSGGDTEAFF. The DNA of the CDR3 is TGTGCCAGCAGTTTTTCGGGTGGGGACACTGAAGCTTTCTTT.